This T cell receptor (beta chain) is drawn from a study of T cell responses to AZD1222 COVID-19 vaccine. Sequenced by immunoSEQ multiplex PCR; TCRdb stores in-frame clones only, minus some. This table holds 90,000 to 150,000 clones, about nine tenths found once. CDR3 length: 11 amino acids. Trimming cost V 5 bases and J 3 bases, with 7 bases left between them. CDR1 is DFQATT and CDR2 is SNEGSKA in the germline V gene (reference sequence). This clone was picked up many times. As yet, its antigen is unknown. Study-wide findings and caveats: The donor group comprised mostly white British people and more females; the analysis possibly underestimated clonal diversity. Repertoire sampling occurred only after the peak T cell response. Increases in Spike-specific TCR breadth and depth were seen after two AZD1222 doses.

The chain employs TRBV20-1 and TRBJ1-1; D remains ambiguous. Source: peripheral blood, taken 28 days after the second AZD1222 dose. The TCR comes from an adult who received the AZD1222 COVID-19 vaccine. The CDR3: CSAQWHTEAFF. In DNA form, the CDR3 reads TGCAGTGCTCAGTGGCACACTGAAGCTTTCTTT.